This T cell receptor beta chain was sequenced in a study of T cells in narcolepsy. The study, taken as a whole, reports: Same-patient CSF and blood CD4+ T cell clonotypes included HCRT-specific and TRIB2-specific autoreactive ones. No autoreactive T cell clone sequences appeared in some memory CD4+ repertoires. Blood of same and different patients, but not healthy controls, reportedly held recurring autoreactive clonotypes.

The CDR3 is made up of 16 amino acids. Germline V gene sequence: CDR1 MGHRA, CDR2 YSYEKL. Trimming cost V 0 bases and J 1 base, with 12 bases left between them. Assay used: immunoSEQ multiplex PCR; TCRdb lists only in-frame clones, some missing. The sample lists around 34,000 clones, 79% seen once, with under 5% in the top ten. Note on this clone: The antigen is unknown.

The chain employs TRBV4-1 and TRBJ1-1; tentative D call: TRBD1 (5 bases). Sequencing was done on a sample of memory (CD45RA-) CD4+ T cells from blood. This TCR was sampled from a human donor in good health. Here the CDR3 DNA reads TGCGCCAGCAGCCAAGAGAAGGGACTCCGGAACACTGAAGCTTTCTTT. This encodes CASSQEKGLRNTEAFF.